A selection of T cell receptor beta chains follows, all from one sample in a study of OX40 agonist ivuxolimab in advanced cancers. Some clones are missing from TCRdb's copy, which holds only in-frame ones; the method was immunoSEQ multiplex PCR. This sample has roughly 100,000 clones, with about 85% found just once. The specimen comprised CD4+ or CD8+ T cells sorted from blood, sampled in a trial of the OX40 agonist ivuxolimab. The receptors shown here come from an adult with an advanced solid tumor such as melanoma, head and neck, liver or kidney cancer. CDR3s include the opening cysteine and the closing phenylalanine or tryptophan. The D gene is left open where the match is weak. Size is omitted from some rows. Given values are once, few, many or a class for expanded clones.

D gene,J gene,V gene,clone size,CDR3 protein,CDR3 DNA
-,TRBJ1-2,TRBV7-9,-,CASSLGAGRKGYTF,TGTGCCAGCAGCTTAGGAGCAGGCCGAAAAGGCTACACCTTC
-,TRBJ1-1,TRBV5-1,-,CASSLAQGPAEAFF,TGCGCCAGCAGCTTGGCCCAGGGACCAGCTGAAGCTTTCTTT
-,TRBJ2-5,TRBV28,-,CASSLPSVGTQYF,TGTGCCAGCAGTCTCCCCTCAGTGGGGACCCAGTACTTC
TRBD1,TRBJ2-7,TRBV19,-,CASSIGQGQGAYEQYF,TGTGCCAGTAGTATAGGCCAGGGACAGGGGGCTTACGAGCAGTACTTC
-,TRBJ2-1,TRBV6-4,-,CASSPGPTEFF,TGTGCCAGCAGTCCGGGACCGACGGAGTTCTTC
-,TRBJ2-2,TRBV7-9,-,CASSRTFLTGELFF,TGTGCCAGCAGCCGGACCTTCCTCACCGGGGAGCTGTTTTTT
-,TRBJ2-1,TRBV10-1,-,CASSPDRSNNEQFF,TGCGCCAGCAGTCCGGACAGATCGAACAATGAGCAGTTCTTC
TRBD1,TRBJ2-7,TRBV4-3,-,CASSPHGQGSYEQYF,TGCGCCAGCAGCCCACACGGACAGGGGTCCTACGAGCAGTACTTC
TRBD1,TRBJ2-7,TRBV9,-,CASSVGGTDYEQYF,TGTGCCAGCAGCGTAGGGGGGACAGACTACGAGCAGTACTTC
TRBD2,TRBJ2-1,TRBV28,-,CASSSTGTSGSDEQFF,TGTGCCAGCAGTTCGACCGGGACTAGCGGGAGTGATGAGCAGTTCTTC
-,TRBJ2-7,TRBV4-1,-,CASSQVVTARGEQYF,TGCGCCAGCAGCCAAGTAGTCACCGCTCGGGGCGAGCAGTACTTC
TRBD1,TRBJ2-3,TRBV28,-,CASSFVDRGLTDTQYF,TGTGCCAGCAGTTTCGTGGACAGGGGGCTCACAGATACGCAGTATTTT
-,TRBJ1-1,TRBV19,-,CASRIGWDSPEAFF,TGTGCCAGTAGGATAGGGTGGGACTCTCCTGAAGCTTTCTTT
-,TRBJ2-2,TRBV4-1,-,CASSHPPGTGTTGELFF,TGCGCCAGCAGCCACCCGCCGGGGACGGGGACCACCGGGGAGCTGTTTTTT
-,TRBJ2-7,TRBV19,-,CASSIVGGRRTYEQYF,TGTGCCAGTAGTATAGTGGGGGGCCGCCGAACCTACGAGCAGTACTTC
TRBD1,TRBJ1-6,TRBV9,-,CASSLGTGDSPLHF,TGTGCCAGCAGCCTCGGGACAGGGGACTCACCCCTCCACTTT
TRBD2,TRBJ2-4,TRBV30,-,CAWSRTSGRNIQYF,TGTGCCTGGAGTAGAACTAGCGGGAGGAACATTCAGTACTTC
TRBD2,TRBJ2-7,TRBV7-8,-,CASSWAGTSGYEQYF,TGTGCCAGCAGCTGGGCGGGGACTAGCGGCTACGAGCAGTACTTC
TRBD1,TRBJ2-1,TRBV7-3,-,CASSRGTGSNEQFF,TGTGCCAGCAGCCGCGGGACAGGGTCCAATGAGCAGTTCTTC
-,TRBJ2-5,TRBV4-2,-,CASSQDGSVETQYF,TGTGCCAGCAGCCAAGACGGTAGCGTGGAGACCCAGTACTTC
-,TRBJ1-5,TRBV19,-,CASRRKQGENQPQHF,TGTGCCAGTAGAAGGAAACAGGGAGAGAATCAGCCCCAGCATTTT
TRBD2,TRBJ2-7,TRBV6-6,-,CASTPRGLPYEQYF,TGTGCCAGCACCCCTCGGGGACTACCCTACGAGCAGTACTTC
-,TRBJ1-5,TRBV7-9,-,CASSLAGVGAQPQHF,TGTGCCAGCAGCTTAGCGGGGGTCGGGGCTCAGCCCCAGCATTTT
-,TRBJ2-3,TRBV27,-,CASSFERADTQYF,TGTGCCAGCAGTTTTGAGAGGGCAGATACGCAGTATTTT
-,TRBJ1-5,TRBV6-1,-,CASSESQFNQPQHF,TGTGCCAGCAGTGAATCACAGTTCAATCAGCCCCAGCATTTT
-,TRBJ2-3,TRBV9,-,CASRKGGRTDTQYF,TGTGCCAGCAGGAAGGGCGGGCGCACAGATACGCAGTATTTT
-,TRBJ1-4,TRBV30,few,CAWSVPEKLFF,TGTGCCTGGAGTGTACCCGAAAAACTGTTTTTT
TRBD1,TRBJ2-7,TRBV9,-,CASSVGDRSYEQYF,TGTGCCAGCAGCGTAGGGGACAGATCCTACGAGCAGTACTTC
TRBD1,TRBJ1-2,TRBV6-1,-,CASSPDRLNGYTF,TGTGCCAGCAGCCCGGACAGGCTAAATGGCTACACCTTC
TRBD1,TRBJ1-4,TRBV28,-,CASIQGGQRTTNEKLFF,TGTGCCAGCATTCAGGGGGGACAGCGGACAACTAATGAAAAACTGTTTTTT
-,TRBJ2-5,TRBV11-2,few,CASSRPQETQYF,TGTGCCAGCAGCCGACCGCAAGAGACCCAGTACTTC
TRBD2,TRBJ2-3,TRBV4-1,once,CASSSLPGLAESRPSTDTQYF,TGCGCCAGCAGCTCATTGCCGGGACTAGCGGAATCTCGTCCTAGCACAGATACGCAGTATTTT
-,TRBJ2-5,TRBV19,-,CASSMEGQSFETQYF,TGTGCCAGTAGTATGGAGGGCCAATCGTTTGAGACCCAGTACTTC
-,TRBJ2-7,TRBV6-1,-,CASSERGNPYEQYF,TGTGCCAGCAGTGAACGGGGGAACCCCTACGAGCAGTACTTC
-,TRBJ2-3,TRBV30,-,CAWSSYERIYTDTQYF,TGTGCCTGGAGTTCGTACGAGAGGATTTACACAGATACGCAGTATTTT
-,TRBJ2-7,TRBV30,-,CAWTTGDEQYF,TGTGCCTGGACCACAGGAGACGAGCAGTACTTC
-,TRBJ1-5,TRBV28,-,CASSSGGQPQHF,TGTGCCAGCAGTTCCGGTGGGCAGCCCCAGCATTTT
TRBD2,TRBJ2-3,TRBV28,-,CASSSGTNTDTQYF,TGTGCCAGCAGTTCCGGGACTAATACAGATACGCAGTATTTT
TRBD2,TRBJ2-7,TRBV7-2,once,CASSTFLSGRRDEQYF,TGTGCCAGCAGTACTTTTTTAAGCGGGAGGAGGGACGAGCAGTACTTC
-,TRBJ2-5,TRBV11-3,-,CASSLSEGETQYF,TGTGCCAGCAGCTTATCTGAAGGGGAGACCCAGTACTTC
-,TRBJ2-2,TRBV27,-,CASTPGTGEIGELFF,TGTGCCAGCACTCCCGGGACGGGGGAGATCGGGGAGCTGTTTTTT
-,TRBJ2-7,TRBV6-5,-,CASTPGLQSYEQYF,TGTGCCAGCACTCCAGGTCTTCAGTCCTACGAGCAGTACTTC
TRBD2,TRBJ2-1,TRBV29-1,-,CSGATSGTYNEQFF,TGCAGCGGCGCAACTAGCGGTACCTACAATGAGCAGTTCTTC
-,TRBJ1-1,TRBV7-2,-,CASSLRDPPEAFF,TGTGCCAGCAGCTTGCGAGACCCGCCTGAAGCTTTCTTT